This T cell receptor beta chain originates from a study of T cell repertoires in aging, cancer and after chemotherapy. Study summary: Donor ages fell into six groups from 30 or younger up to 70 or older.

A mixed TRB-A/B primer pool amplified rearranged TRB by multiplex touch-down PCR. MiXCR, run by TCRdb on the multiplex PCR reads, gives a single entry per CDR3 protein. The sample shows about 10,000 distinct CDR3 sequences, around 38% of them seen only once. The template was genomic DNA from peripheral blood, not RNA. V lost 5 bases, J lost 2 bases, and 13 bases stayed unmatched. The CDR3 loop spans 19 amino acids. The germline CDR1 and CDR2 sequences are KGHSH and LQKENI. This chain uses TRBV18 with TRBJ2-7; 15 bases match TRBD2. Sequencing was performed on blood. This TCR derives from a human donor in good health. This CDR3 reads CASSAPGLAGGRTAYEQYF. The CDR3 DNA is TGTGCCAGCTCAGCTCCGGGACTAGCGGGAGGTAGGACAGCCTACGAGCAGTACTTC.